This T cell receptor (beta chain) was sequenced in a study of identical twins. The CDR3 sequence is 14 residues long. Per the germline V gene, CDR1 is DFQATT and CDR2 is SNEGSKA (reference sequence). With 4 bases removed from V and 0 bases from J, the gap between germline ends came to 13 bases. Template switching added a universal primer binding site, and final cDNA carried unique molecular identifiers. Via MiXCR, TCRdb re-called the 5' RACE reads, giving one row per CDR3 protein. The sample has around 1.7 million distinct CDR3 sequences; 32% are singletons. This clonotype has only a few counts. The specimen sequenced was cord blood. The clonotype originates from a newborn girl in good health. This rearrangement joins TRBV20-1 to TRBJ2-7, with D maybe TRBD2 (6 bases). The DNA for the CDR3 is TGCAGTGCTATTCGGGACTCTTTCTCCTACGAGCAGTACTTC. It is translated as CSAIRDSFSYEQYF.